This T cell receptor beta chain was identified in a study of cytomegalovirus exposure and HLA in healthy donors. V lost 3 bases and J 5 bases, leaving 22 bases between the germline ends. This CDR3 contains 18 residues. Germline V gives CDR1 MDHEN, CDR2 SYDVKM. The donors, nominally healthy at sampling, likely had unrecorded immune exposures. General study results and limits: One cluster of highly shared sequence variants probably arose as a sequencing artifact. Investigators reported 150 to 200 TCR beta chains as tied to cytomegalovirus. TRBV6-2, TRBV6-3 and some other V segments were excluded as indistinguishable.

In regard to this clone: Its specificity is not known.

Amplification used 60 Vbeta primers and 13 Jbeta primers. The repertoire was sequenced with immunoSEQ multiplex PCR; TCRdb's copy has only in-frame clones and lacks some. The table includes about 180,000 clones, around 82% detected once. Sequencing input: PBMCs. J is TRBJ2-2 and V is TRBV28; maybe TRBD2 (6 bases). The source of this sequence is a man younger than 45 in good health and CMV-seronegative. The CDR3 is CASSLSSLGDGGTGELFF. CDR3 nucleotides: TGTGCCAGCAGTTTGAGTAGTCTGGGGGATGGGGGGACCGGGGAGCTGTTTTTT.